This T cell receptor beta chain was captured in a study of T cells in localized non-small cell lung cancer. Profiling relied on immunoSEQ multiplex PCR, and the TCRdb table lists in-frame clones only, not all of them. The sample carries roughly 17,000 clones, more than 85% recorded once. The CDR3 length is 15 residues. Germline CDR1 and CDR2: MNHEY and SVGAGI. V lost 7 bases and J lost 1; bases outside the gene matches: 4. With regard to this clone: Its antigen is currently unknown.

Study-level results: Greater T cell density in blood accompanied longer overall survival.

This TCR came from a male donor older than 55 with stage II squamous cell lung carcinoma. Sequences were derived from peripheral blood, sampled before any cancer treatment. J is TRBJ2-3 and V is TRBV6-5; 11 bases fit TRBD2. The CDR3 coding sequence is TGTGCCAGCACCCGACTAGCGGGACGCACAGATACGCAGTATTTT. It is translated as CASTRLAGRTDTQYF.